Following are 15 T cell receptor beta chains from one sample sequenced in a study of blood T cell repertoires in COVID-19. Clones were read by immunoSEQ multiplex PCR, and TCRdb kept only the in-frame ones, dropping some. The profile shows hundreds of thousands of clones, approximately 78% of them singletons. Sequencing used PBMCs or T cells enriched from blood (not recorded which). These receptors were collected from a man in his forties or fifties who had been exposed to COVID-19.

The chain joins TRBV5-1 to TRBJ2-1; tentatively, D is TRBD2 (6 bases). The V end lost 4 bases, the J end lost 2 bases, and 13 bases lay between the germline ends. From germline, CDR1 is SGHRS and CDR2 YFSETQ. This CDR3 has 15 residues. CDR3 coding DNA: TGCGCCAGCAGCCCGTTAGCGGAAACCTACAATGAGCAGTTCTTC. Translated: CASSPLAETYNEQFF. Using reference TRBV5-1 and TRBJ2-1 for the parts outside the CDR3, the full variable domain is KAGVTQTPRYLIKTRGQQVTLSCSPISGHRSVSWYQQTPGQGLQFLFEYFSETQRNKGNFPGRFSGRQFSNSRSEMNVSTLELGDSALYLCASSPLAETYNEQFFGPGTRLTVL.

This clone was seen more than once but under ten times. This chain links TRBV5-6 with TRBJ1-5, with D unclear. Trimming removed 0 bases at V and 9 bases at J, with 10 bases between. Germline values: CDR1 SGHDT, CDR2 YYEEEE. CDR3 length: 13 residues. The CDR3 sequence: CASSLAIAGPQHF. CDR3 sequence (DNA): TGTGCCAGCAGCTTGGCCATTGCGGGGCCCCAGCATTTT.

The chain combines TRBV30 with TRBJ2-3; 9 bases agree with TRBD2. The CDR3 runs 18 residues. Germline-derived CDR1 and CDR2 are GTSNPN and SVGIG (reference sequence). The V segment lost 0 bases and the J segment 3 bases; nucleotides outside the gene matches: 13. CDR3: CAWSVGRREGRGTDTQYF. The CDR3 nucleotides are TGTGCCTGGAGTGTAGGGCGGCGGGAGGGCCGTGGGACAGATACGCAGTATTTT.

The rearrangement uses TRBV6-5 and TRBJ1-3, with 9 bases that match TRBD1. Per the germline V gene, CDR1 is MNHEY and CDR2 is SVGAGI. This CDR3 is 14 amino acids long. The J segment lost 6 bases and the V segment lost 5 bases, leaving 5 bases of the junction unmatched. CDR3 in amino acids: CASSLGQGTNTIYF. The CDR3, as DNA: TGTGCCAGCAGTCTCGGACAGGGGACAAACACCATATATTTT.

J is TRBJ1-4 and V is TRBV30, with 7 bases identical to TRBD1. Trimming cost V 1 base and J 13 bases; bases outside gene matches: 3. This CDR3 comprises 11 residues. Looked up from germline, CDR1 is GTSNPN and CDR2 is SVGIG (reference sequence). The CDR3 spells CAWSGQGILFF. In nucleotides, the CDR3 is TGTGCCTGGAGTGGACAGGGAATACTGTTTTTT.

Details on this clone: A junction boundary mismatches the germline segment, possibly from a read error. The rearrangement links TRBV6-1 to TRBJ2-4; D is ambiguous. Germline assignment: CDR1 MNHNS and CDR2 SASEGT. The CDR3 extends over 13 amino acids. CDR3 loop: CASSESGRVNLNF. The CDR3 DNA is TGTGCCAGCAGTGAATCTGGGCGTGTAAATCTGAACTTC.

The chain couples TRBV4-2 to TRBJ2-7; TRBD2 is a possible D gene (5 bases). Germline V gene lookup returns CDR1 LGHNA and CDR2 YNFKEQ. V lost 4 bases and J lost 0, with 16 bases in between. The CDR3 spans 16 residues. The CDR3 sequence is CASSPAGVGSSYEQYF. The CDR3, as DNA: TGTGCCAGCAGCCCAGCCGGGGTGGGTAGCTCCTACGAGCAGTACTTC.

This chain links TRBV21-1 with TRBJ2-2; the DNA was not used to check the table's D call, TRBD2. TRBV21-1 is a pseudogene locus. There are 15 residues in the CDR3. The CDR3 sequence is CASSKSPKREVGLFF. The CDR3 DNA reads as TGTGCCAGCAGCAAATCACCTAAACGAGAGGTAGGGCTGTTTTTT.

The chain employs TRBV19 and TRBJ2-6, with a possible D match to TRBD2 (5 bases). Trimming cost V 5 bases and J 1 base, with 18 bases left between them. The CDR3 covers 18 residues. The germline V gene has CDR1 LNHDA and CDR2 SQIVND (reference sequence). As DNA, the CDR3 is TGTGCCAGTAGTCCCGAGAGGGAACTCGGATCTGGGGCCAACGTCCTGACTTTC. It codes for CASSPERELGSGANVLTF. The whole variable domain, filled in from reference TRBV19 and TRBJ2-6, reads DGGITQSPKYLFRKEGQNVTLSCEQNLNHDAMYWYRQDPGQGLRLIYYSQIVNDFQKGDIAEGYSVSREKKESFPLTVTSAQKNPTAFYLCASSPERELGSGANVLTFGAGSRLTVL.

Only one count was recorded for this clone. The V gene is TRBV19, the J gene TRBJ2-1, with 8 bases aligning to TRBD2. Germline V gene data show CDR1 as LNHDA and CDR2 as SQIVND (reference sequence). The CDR3 totals 16 residues. Trimming removed 5 bases from V and 4 bases from J; junction bases left unmatched: 10. This CDR3 reads CASSAGPSGGYNEQFF. The DNA of the CDR3 is TGTGCCAGTAGTGCTGGCCCCAGCGGGGGATACAATGAGCAGTTCTTC.

The rearrangement links TRBV5-1 to TRBJ2-5, with 9 bases fitting TRBD2. The V segment lost 6 bases and the J segment 2 bases; nucleotides outside the gene matches: 11. CDR3 length equals 16 residues. CDR1 is SGHRS, CDR2 YFSETQ, per germline. Written as DNA, the CDR3 is TGCGCCAGCACTCAACACCGACTAGCGGAACAAGAGACCCAGTACTTC. Its protein product is CASTQHRLAEQETQYF.

J is TRBJ1-2 and V is TRBV11-1; 9 bases are shared with TRBD1. Looked up from germline, CDR1 is SGHAT and CDR2 is FQDESV (reference sequence). Trimming cost V 4 bases and J 7 bases; bases outside gene matches: 7. There are 14 residues in the CDR3. The CDR3 coding sequence is TGTGCCAGCAGCTCGGGACAGGGATTCGCTGGCTACACCTTC. Amino acid sequence: CASSSGQGFAGYTF.

About this clone itself: Other DNA sequences within the sample encode an identical CDR3. The rearrangement links TRBV5-1 to TRBJ2-2, with TRBD1 matching 7 bases. Germline loops: CDR1 SGHRS, CDR2 YFSETQ. The V segment lost 0 bases and the J segment 3 bases; nucleotides outside the gene matches: 2. The CDR3 contains 15 residues. CDR3 amino acids: CASSLATGDTGELFF. CDR3 nucleotide sequence: TGCGCCAGCAGCTTGGCTACAGGGGACACCGGGGAGCTGTTTTTT.

In this sample, this clone turned up a few times. The DNA of the CDR3 is TGTGCCTGGAGTCTAGGTGGAGGCGGGGCGCGTCAGCCCCAGCATTTT. Amino acids: CAWSLGGGGARQPQHF. This chain connects TRBV30 to TRBJ1-5; tentative D call: TRBD1 (5 bases). Trimming removed 2 bases at V and 6 bases at J, with 20 bases between. This CDR3 comprises 16 residues. Germline assignment: CDR1 GTSNPN and CDR2 SVGIG (reference sequence).

This clone has only one observation. This chain uses TRBV14 with TRBJ2-7; 8 bases map to TRBD2. The CDR3 consists of 15 residues. V was pared by 6 bases and J by 6 bases, with 13 bases of the junction left unmatched. Germline-derived CDR1 and CDR2 are SGHDN and FVKESK. The DNA of the CDR3 is TGTGCCAGCAGGCCCCCGGGACTAGGAAACTCCGAGCAGTACTTC. Protein product: CASRPPGLGNSEQYF. Full variable domain (missing parts from reference TRBV14 and TRBJ2-7): EAGVTQFPSHSVIEKGQTVTLRCDPISGHDNLYWYRRVMGKEIKFLLHFVKESKQDESGMPNNRFLAERTGGTYSTLKVQPAELEDSGVYFCASRPPGLGNSEQYFGPGTRLTVT.